Listed here are 10 T cell receptor beta chains from one sample, sequenced in a study of blood T cell repertoires in COVID-19. Repertoires were generated with immunoSEQ multiplex PCR, while TCRdb's copy carries only in-frame clones and drops some. Of more than 95,000 clones in the sample, about 85% were seen once. The sample comprised peripheral blood. The receptor set was obtained from a man aged 50 to 59 with acute or convalescent COVID-19.

CDR3 residues: CASSTSADPTYNEQFF. CDR3 in DNA: TGTGCCAGCTCGACTTCAGCGGACCCCACCTACAATGAGCAGTTCTTC. The V gene is TRBV18, the J gene TRBJ2-1; D possibly corresponds to TRBD2 (5 bases). Germline assignment: CDR1 KGHSH and CDR2 LQKENI. The length of the CDR3 is 16 residues. The ends were cut back, 6 bases at V and 2 bases at J, with 17 bases in the middle.

This sequence joins TRBV19 and TRBJ1-2, with TRBD1 matching over 7 bases. The CDR3 is made up of 14 amino acids. Germline trimming cut 8 bases from V and 4 bases from J; bases unmatched to any gene: 10. Germline-derived CDR1 and CDR2 are LNHDA and SQIVND (reference sequence). The CDR3, as DNA: TGTGCCAGTTCCGGGTGGGACAGCCTCTATGGCTACACCTTC. This sequence encodes CASSGWDSLYGYTF.

The chain uses TRBV9 and TRBJ2-1; D is ambiguous. With 0 bases removed from V and 8 bases from J, the gap between germline ends came to 15 bases. The CDR3 length is 15 residues. Germline V gives CDR1 SGDLS, CDR2 YYNGEE. The CDR3 nucleotides read TGTGCCAGCAGCGTAGTTCCCGCACGCTCGGATGAGCAGTTCTTC. Its protein product is CASSVVPARSDEQFF. Supplemented by reference TRBV9 and TRBJ2-1, the full variable domain reads DSGVTQTPKHLITATGQRVTLRCSPRSGDLSVYWYQQSLDQGLQFLIQYYNGEERAKGNILERFSAQQFPDLHSELNLSSLELGDSALYFCASSVVPARSDEQFFGPGTRLTVL.

The chain employs TRBV24-1 and TRBJ1-2; D ambiguous. The CDR3 length is 12 residues. V was shortened by 3 bases and J by 4 bases, with 5 bases between the two germline ends. Germline loops: CDR1 KGHDR, CDR2 SFDVKD. CDR3 residues: CATSDGPYGYTF. The CDR3 nucleotides read TGTGCCACCAGTGATGGCCCCTATGGCTACACCTTC.

V is TRBV9 and J is TRBJ2-5; 9 nucleotides match TRBD2. Germline CDR1 reads SGDLS; CDR2 reads YYNGEE. There are 16 residues in the CDR3. J lost 2 bases, V lost 4 bases, and 9 bases had no gene match. The CDR3 region has the DNA TGTGCCAGCAGCTATACTAGCGGGTTAGGTCAAGAGACCCAGTACTTC. Amino acids: CASSYTSGLGQETQYF.

V and J are TRBV4-1 and TRBJ2-7; perhaps TRBD1 as D (6 bases). V lost 2 bases and J lost 2, with 10 bases in between. This CDR3 has 14 residues. Germline V gene sequence: CDR1 MGHRA, CDR2 YSYEKL. This CDR3 reads CASSQKDSTYEQYF. The CDR3, as DNA: TGCGCCAGCAGCCAAAAGGACAGCACCTACGAGCAGTACTTC.

This rearrangement joins TRBV4-2 to TRBJ1-3; 9 bases match TRBD1. Germline values: CDR1 LGHNA, CDR2 YNFKEQ. The CDR3 runs to 16 residues. The J segment lost 4 bases and the V segment lost 4 bases, leaving 8 bases of the junction unmatched. This chain's CDR3 is CASSLLQGAGGNTIYF. In DNA form, the CDR3 reads TGTGCCAGCAGCCTCTTACAGGGGGCAGGGGGAAACACCATATATTTT.

This clone was counted once. The V call is TRBV6-5, the J call TRBJ1-2, with a possible D match to TRBD1 (6 bases). CDR1 and CDR2 (germline): MNHEY, SVGAGI. V lost 6 bases and J lost 8, with 16 bases in between. The CDR3 covers 13 residues. The CDR3 loop is CASSPRGGRGYTF. CDR3 DNA sequence: TGTGCCAGCAGCCCGAGGGGGGGCAGGGGCTACACCTTC.

This chain connects TRBV16 to TRBJ1-1; weak D call: TRBD1 (5 bases). Germline loops: CDR1 KGHSY, CDR2 FQNENV. V was shortened by 3 bases and J by 0 bases, with 17 bases between the two germline ends. CDR3 size: 17 residues. The CDR3, as DNA: TGTGCCAGCAGCCAGCCCCCAGGGAGGGGAATGAACACTGAAGCTTTCTTT. This gives the protein CASSQPPGRGMNTEAFF. Full variable domain (missing parts from reference TRBV16 and TRBJ1-1): GEEVAQTPKHLVRGEGQKAKLYCAPIKGHSYVFWYQQVLKNEFKFLISFQNENVFDETGMPKERFSAKCLPNSPCSLEIQATKLEDSAVYFCASSQPPGRGMNTEAFFGQGTRLTVV.

The rearrangement uses TRBV10-3 and TRBJ1-6; D gene ambiguous. This CDR3 has 14 residues. The germline V and J ends were trimmed by 3 bases and 9 bases, with 12 bases remaining between them. Germline V gene data show CDR1 as ENHRY and CDR2 as SYGVKD. CDR3 coding DNA: TGTGCCATCAGTGATGGTGGGGAGAGTTCACCCCTCCACTTT. Its translation: CAISDGGESSPLHF.